Listed here are 15 T cell receptor beta chains from one sample, sequenced in a study of cytomegalovirus exposure and HLA in healthy donors. Researchers ran the PCR with 60 Vbeta and 13 Jbeta primers. Only in-frame clones appear in the TCRdb table, and some are missing; sequencing was by immunoSEQ multiplex PCR. The sample carries tens of thousands of clones, around 84% recorded once. Input material: PBMCs. The source of these receptors is a male donor in good health and CMV-seronegative.

V usage is TRBV4-1 and J usage is TRBJ1-1, with a possible D match to TRBD1 (5 bases). Germline V CDR1 and CDR2: MGHRA, YSYEKL. The CDR3 is 14 residues long. V was clipped by 0 bases and J by 4 bases, with 9 bases between them. The CDR3 is CASSQDPRATEAFF. The CDR3 DNA is TGCGCCAGCAGCCAAGATCCCAGGGCCACTGAAGCTTTCTTT.

The gene calls are TRBV29-1 and TRBJ1-3; tentatively, D is TRBD1 (5 bases). The germline V gene has CDR1 SQVTM and CDR2 ANQGSEA. The CDR3 extends over 15 amino acids. Trimming shortened V by 3 bases and J by 0 bases, and 12 bases separated the two germline ends. The CDR3 here is CSVDAGPNSGNTIYF. CDR3 DNA: TGCAGCGTTGACGCAGGGCCCAACTCTGGAAACACCATATATTTT.

The chain employs TRBV7-2 and TRBJ1-4; D is undetermined. The germline V gene has CDR1 SGHTA and CDR2 FQGNSA. Trimming cost V 5 bases and J 5 bases, with 15 bases left between them. The CDR3 covers 15 residues. As DNA, the CDR3 is TGTGCCAGCAGCCCCTCCCCGGGTATGAATGAAAAACTGTTTTTT. This sequence encodes CASSPSPGMNEKLFF.

The V call is TRBV18, the J call TRBJ1-2; 7 bases agree with TRBD1. V dropped 6 bases and J dropped 0; count of bases not matched to a gene: 4. The CDR3 runs 14 residues. Germline CDR1 KGHSH, CDR2 LQKENI. The CDR3 here is CASSPDRPNYGYTF. DNA of the CDR3: TGTGCCAGCTCGCCGGACAGGCCTAACTATGGCTACACCTTC.

The gene calls are TRBV18 and TRBJ1-4, with D possibly matching TRBD1 (5 bases). The CDR3 loop spans 14 amino acids. Germline V gives CDR1 KGHSH, CDR2 LQKENI. V was pared by 6 bases and J by 3 bases, with 11 bases between. The CDR3 here is CASSSGMANEKLFF. DNA for the CDR3: TGTGCCAGCTCGTCAGGGATGGCTAATGAAAAACTGTTTTTT.

This chain links TRBV15 with TRBJ2-1; 10 nucleotides line up with TRBD1. The CDR3 extends over 18 amino acids. Looked up from germline, CDR1 is LNHNV and CDR2 is YYDKDF (reference sequence). V lost 0 bases, J lost 6 bases, and 11 bases stayed unmatched. CDR3 coding DNA: TGTGCCACCAGCAGAGATCTTACGGGGACAGGGGCTTTCAATGAGCAGTTCTTC. Translated: CATSRDLTGTGAFNEQFF.

This clone was seen only once. CDR3 DNA: TGTGCCAGCAGCTTAGGGGTCACACAGGGATTCGCAATGAGGGAGTTCTTC. Protein product: CASSLGVTQGFAMREFF. The V call is TRBV7-8, the J call TRBJ2-1; D is possibly TRBD1 (6 bases). Trimming left V 1 base short and J 14 bases short, with 27 bases between. Germline V gene lookup returns CDR1 SGHVS and CDR2 FQNEAQ. CDR3 length: 17 amino acids.

This rearrangement joins TRBV2 to TRBJ1-4; 7 bases match TRBD1. The CDR3 has 15 residues. Trimming at V came to 6 bases and at J to 8 bases, leaving 12 bases not matched to a gene. Germline CDR1 and CDR2: SNHLY and FYNNEI. CDR3 DNA sequence: TGTGCCAGCAGGAGGACAGGCCTCGAGTGGGAAAAACTGTTTTTT. Its protein is CASRRTGLEWEKLFF.

This clone was counted a single time. The J gene is TRBJ2-2, the V gene TRBV2; TRBD1 matches 8 bases. V was clipped by 5 bases and J by 7 bases; unmatched bases: 6. Germline lookup yields CDR1 SNHLY and CDR2 FYNNEI. This CDR3 region has 14 residues. The CDR3 DNA is TGTGCCAGCAGTCGGACAGGGAACGGCGGGGAGCTGTTTTTT. Translating it yields CASSRTGNGGELFF. The full variable domain, its missing parts supplied by reference TRBV2 and TRBJ2-2, is EPEVTQTPSHQVTQMGQEVILRCVPISNHLYFYWYRQILGQKVEFLVSFYNNEISEKSEIFDDQFSVERPDGSNFTLKIRSTKLEDSAMYFCASSRTGNGGELFFGEGSRLTVL.

V usage is TRBV7-6 and J usage is TRBJ2-3, with a possible D match to TRBD1 (7 bases). CDR1 SGHVS and CDR2 FNYEAQ come from the germline V gene. The CDR3 covers 17 residues. With 1 base removed from V and 4 bases from J, the gap between germline ends came to 18 bases. For the CDR3, the DNA is TGTGCCAGCAGCTTAGGCCAGGGGGGAGGAGGGCCAGATACGCAGTATTTT. It codes for CASSLGQGGGGPDTQYF.

The chain uses TRBV7-2 and TRBJ2-1; 12 bases match TRBD2. This CDR3 spans 15 amino acids. V was pared by 5 bases and J by 8 bases, with 7 bases of the junction left unmatched. Germline V gene sequence: CDR1 SGHTA, CDR2 FQGNSA. The CDR3 loop is CASSTGLAGKYEQFF. The DNA for the CDR3 is TGTGCCAGCAGCACCGGACTAGCGGGGAAGTATGAGCAGTTCTTC.

V is TRBV9 and J is TRBJ1-1; D is unresolved. The CDR3 covers 14 residues. Between the trimmed V and J ends, which lost 4 bases and 5 bases, there was a span of 15 bases. The germline V gene encodes CDR1 SGDLS and CDR2 YYNGEE. As DNA, the CDR3 is TGTGCCAGCAGCCCCCGCGCCGTGGTAACTGAAGCTTTCTTT. Protein: CASSPRAVVTEAFF.

The chain employs TRBV5-1 and TRBJ2-7, with 11 bases aligning to TRBD2. The CDR3 consists of 16 residues. Germline V gene lookup returns CDR1 SGHRS and CDR2 YFSETQ. The trim removed 1 base at V and 2 bases at J, leaving 5 bases unmatched. The CDR3 DNA follows: TGCGCCAGCAGCTTGACTACTAGCGGGGGCCCCTACGAGCAGTACTTC. Amino acids: CASSLTTSGGPYEQYF. The variable domain in full, with the rest retrieved from reference TRBV5-1 and TRBJ2-7, is KAGVTQTPRYLIKTRGQQVTLSCSPISGHRSVSWYQQTPGQGLQFLFEYFSETQRNKGNFPGRFSGRQFSNSRSEMNVSTLELGDSALYLCASSLTTSGGPYEQYFGPGTRLTVT.

This sequence joins TRBV7-2 and TRBJ2-2; D is perhaps TRBD2 (5 bases). V was trimmed by 0 bases and J by 2 bases, leaving 7 bases between them. The CDR3 runs 15 residues. In germline, CDR1 is SGHTA, CDR2 FQGNSA. For the CDR3, the DNA is TGTGCCAGCAGCTTAGCCGGGGTTAACACCGGGGAGCTGTTTTTT. Protein product: CASSLAGVNTGELFF.

The chain employs TRBV6-4 and TRBJ2-3; no firm D call. Germline lookup yields CDR1 MRHNA and CDR2 SNTAGT. This CDR3 comprises 15 residues. V was shortened by 6 bases and J by 4 bases, with 17 bases between the two germline ends. The DNA for the CDR3 is TGTGCCAGCAGCTACTCTGCGGATACGGCAGATACGCAGTATTTT. It specifies CASSYSADTADTQYF.